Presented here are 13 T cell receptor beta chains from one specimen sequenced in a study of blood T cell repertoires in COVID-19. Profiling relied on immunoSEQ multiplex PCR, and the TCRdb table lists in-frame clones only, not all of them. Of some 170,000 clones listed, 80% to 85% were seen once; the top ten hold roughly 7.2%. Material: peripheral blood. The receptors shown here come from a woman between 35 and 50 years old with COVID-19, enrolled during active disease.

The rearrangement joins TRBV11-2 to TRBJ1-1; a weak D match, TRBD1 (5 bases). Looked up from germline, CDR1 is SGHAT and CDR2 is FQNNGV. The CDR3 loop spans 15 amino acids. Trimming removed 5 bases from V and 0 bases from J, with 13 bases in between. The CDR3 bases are TGTGCCAGCAGCAAAATTCGGGGGATGAACACTGAAGCTTTCTTT. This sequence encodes CASSKIRGMNTEAFF.

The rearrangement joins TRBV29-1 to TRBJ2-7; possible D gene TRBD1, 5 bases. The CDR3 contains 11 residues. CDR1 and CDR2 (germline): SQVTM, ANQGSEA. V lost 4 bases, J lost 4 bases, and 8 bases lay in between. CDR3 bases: TGCAGCGTTGCGCAGGGTTACGAGCAGTACTTC. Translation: CSVAQGYEQYF.

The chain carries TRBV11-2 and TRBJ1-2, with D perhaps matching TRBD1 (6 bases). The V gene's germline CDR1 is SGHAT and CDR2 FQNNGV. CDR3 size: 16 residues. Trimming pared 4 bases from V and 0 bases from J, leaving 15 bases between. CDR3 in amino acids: CASSWKIGQPNYGYTF. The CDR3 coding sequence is TGTGCCAGCAGCTGGAAAATTGGACAGCCTAACTATGGCTACACCTTC.

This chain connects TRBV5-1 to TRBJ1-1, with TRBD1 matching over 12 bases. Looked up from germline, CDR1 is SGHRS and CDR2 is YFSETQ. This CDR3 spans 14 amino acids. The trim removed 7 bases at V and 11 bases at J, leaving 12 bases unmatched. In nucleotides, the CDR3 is TGCGCCAGCCGGGCGGGACAGGGGGCACCGGGGGCTTTCTTT. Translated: CASRAGQGAPGAFF.

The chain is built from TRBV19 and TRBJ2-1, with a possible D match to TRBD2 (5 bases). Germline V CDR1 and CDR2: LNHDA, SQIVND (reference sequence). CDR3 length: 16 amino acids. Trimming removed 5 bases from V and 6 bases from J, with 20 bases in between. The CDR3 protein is CASSPLGLAAGNEQFF. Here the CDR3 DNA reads TGTGCCAGTAGTCCCCTAGGACTCGCGGCTGGCAATGAGCAGTTCTTC.

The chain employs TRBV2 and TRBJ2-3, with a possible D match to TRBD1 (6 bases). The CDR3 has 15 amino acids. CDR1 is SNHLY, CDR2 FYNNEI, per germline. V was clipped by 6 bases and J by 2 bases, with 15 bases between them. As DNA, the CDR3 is TGTGCCAGCAGGGGCGGACAGTACCTCACAGATACGCAGTATTTT. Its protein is CASRGGQYLTDTQYF.

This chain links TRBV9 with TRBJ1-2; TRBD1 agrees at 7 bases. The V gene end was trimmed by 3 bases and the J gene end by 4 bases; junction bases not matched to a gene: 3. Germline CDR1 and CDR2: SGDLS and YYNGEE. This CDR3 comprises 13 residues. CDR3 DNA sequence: TGTGCCAGCAGCGAGGGACAGATCTATGGCTACACCTTC. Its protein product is CASSEGQIYGYTF.

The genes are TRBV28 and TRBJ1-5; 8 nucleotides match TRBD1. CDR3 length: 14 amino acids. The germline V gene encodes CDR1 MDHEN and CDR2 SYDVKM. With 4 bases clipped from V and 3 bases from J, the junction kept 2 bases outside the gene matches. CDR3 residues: CASSSTGDNQPQHF. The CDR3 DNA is TGTGCCAGCAGTTCGACAGGGGACAATCAGCCCCAGCATTTT. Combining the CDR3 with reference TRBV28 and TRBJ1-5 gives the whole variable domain DVKVTQSSRYLVKRTGEKVFLECVQDMDHENMFWYRQDPGLGLRLIYFSYDVKMKEKGDIPEGYSVSREKKERFSLILESASTNQTSMYLCASSSTGDNQPQHFGDGTRLSIL.

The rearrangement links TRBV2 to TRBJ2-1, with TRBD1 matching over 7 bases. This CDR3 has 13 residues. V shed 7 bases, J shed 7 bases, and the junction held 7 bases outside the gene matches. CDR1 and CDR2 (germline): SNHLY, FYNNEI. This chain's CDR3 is CASTTIQGNEQFF. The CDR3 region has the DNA TGTGCCAGCACGACAATACAGGGGAATGAGCAGTTCTTC. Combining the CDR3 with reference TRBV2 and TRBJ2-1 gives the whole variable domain EPEVTQTPSHQVTQMGQEVILRCVPISNHLYFYWYRQILGQKVEFLVSFYNNEISEKSEIFDDQFSVERPDGSNFTLKIRSTKLEDSAMYFCASTTIQGNEQFFGPGTRLTVL.

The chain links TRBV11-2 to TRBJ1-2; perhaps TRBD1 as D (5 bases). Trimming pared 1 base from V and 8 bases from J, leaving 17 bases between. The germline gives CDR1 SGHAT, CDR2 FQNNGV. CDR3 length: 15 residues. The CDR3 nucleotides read TGTGCCAGCAGCTTAGGAATTGAGGGGAGGTTGGGCTACACCTTC. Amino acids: CASSLGIEGRLGYTF.

As DNA, the CDR3 is TGTGCCAGCAGTGAATTAAATCCAGGGGGCAATCAGCCCCAGCATTTT. Its translation is CASSELNPGGNQPQHF. V and J are TRBV2 and TRBJ1-5, with D possibly matching TRBD1 (6 bases). Germline lookup yields CDR1 SNHLY and CDR2 FYNNEI. V shed 2 bases and J shed 2 bases, with 13 bases lying between them. The CDR3 is 16 residues long.

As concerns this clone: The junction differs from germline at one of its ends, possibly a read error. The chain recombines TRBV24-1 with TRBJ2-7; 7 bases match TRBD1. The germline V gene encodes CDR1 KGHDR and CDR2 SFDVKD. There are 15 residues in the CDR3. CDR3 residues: CATSVPQGTQFEEYF. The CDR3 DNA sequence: TGTGCCACCAGTGTTCCACAGGGGACCCAGTTCGAGGAGTACTTC.

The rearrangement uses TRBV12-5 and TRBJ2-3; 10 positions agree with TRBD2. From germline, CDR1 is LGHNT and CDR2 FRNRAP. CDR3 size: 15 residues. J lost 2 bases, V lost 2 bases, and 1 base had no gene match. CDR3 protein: CASGLSGGVTDTQYF. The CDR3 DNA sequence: TGTGCTAGTGGTTTGAGCGGGGGGGTCACAGATACGCAGTATTTT.